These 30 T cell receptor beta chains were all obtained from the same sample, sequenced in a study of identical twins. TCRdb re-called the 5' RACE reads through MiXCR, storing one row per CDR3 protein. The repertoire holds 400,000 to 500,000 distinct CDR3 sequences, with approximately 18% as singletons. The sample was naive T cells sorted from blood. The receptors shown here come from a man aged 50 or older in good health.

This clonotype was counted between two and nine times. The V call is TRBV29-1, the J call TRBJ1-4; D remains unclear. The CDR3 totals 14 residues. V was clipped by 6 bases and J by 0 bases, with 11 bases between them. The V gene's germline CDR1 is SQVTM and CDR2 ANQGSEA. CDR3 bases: TGCAGCGTGGCCCCCGGGTCAACTAATGAAAAACTGTTTTTT. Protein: CSVAPGSTNEKLFF. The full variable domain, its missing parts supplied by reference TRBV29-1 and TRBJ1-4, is SAVISQKPSRDICQRGTSLTIQCQVDSQVTMMFWYRQQPGQSLTLIATANQGSEATYESGFVIDKFPISRPNLTFSTLTVSNMSPEDSSIYLCSVAPGSTNEKLFFGSGTQLSVL.

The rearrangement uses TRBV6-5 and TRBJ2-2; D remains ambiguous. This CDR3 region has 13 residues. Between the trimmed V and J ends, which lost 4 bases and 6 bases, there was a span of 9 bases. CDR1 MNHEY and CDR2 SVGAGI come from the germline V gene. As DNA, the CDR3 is TGTGCCAGCAGTTCCCTATTAGCCGGGGAGCTGTTTTTT. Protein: CASSSLLAGELFF.

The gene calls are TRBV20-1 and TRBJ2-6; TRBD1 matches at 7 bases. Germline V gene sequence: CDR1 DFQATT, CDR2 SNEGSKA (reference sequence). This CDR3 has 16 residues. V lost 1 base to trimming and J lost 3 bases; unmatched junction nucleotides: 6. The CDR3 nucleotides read TGCAGTGCTAGAGTCGGCAGGGGGATTGGGGCCAACGTCCTGACTTTC. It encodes CSARVGRGIGANVLTF.

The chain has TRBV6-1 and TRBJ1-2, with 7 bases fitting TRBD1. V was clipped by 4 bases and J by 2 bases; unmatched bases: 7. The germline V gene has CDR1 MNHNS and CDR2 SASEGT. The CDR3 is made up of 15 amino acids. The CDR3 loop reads CASSGPGQLNYGYTF. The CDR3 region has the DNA TGTGCCAGCAGTGGTCCGGGACAGCTAAACTATGGCTACACCTTC.

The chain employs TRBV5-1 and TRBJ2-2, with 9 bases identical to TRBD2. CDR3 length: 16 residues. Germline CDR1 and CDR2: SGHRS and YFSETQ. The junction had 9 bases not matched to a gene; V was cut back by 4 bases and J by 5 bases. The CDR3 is CASSGIAGEVTGELFF. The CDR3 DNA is TGCGCCAGCAGCGGGATAGCGGGAGAGGTTACCGGGGAGCTGTTTTTT.

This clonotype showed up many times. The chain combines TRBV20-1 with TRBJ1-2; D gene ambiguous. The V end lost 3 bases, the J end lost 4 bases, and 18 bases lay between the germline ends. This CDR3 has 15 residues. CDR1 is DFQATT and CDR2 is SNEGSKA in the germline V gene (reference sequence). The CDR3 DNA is TGCAGTGCTAGGAGAGGGAGGTCACGGACCTATGGCTACACCTTC. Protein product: CSARRGRSRTYGYTF.

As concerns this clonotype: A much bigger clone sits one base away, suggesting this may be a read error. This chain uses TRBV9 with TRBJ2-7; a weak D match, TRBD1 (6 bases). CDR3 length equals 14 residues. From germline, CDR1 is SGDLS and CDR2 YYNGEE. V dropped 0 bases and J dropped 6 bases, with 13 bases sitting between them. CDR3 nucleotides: TGTGCCAGCAGCGTAGGATGGGGGCTGACCGAGCAGTACTTC. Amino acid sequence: CASSVGWGLTEQYF.

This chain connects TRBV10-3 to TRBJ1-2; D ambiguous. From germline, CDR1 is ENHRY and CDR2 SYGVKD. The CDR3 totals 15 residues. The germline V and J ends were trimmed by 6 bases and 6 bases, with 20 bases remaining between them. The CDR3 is CAISAKRVEEHGYTF. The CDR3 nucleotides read TGTGCCATCAGCGCGAAGCGGGTAGAGGAACATGGCTACACCTTC.

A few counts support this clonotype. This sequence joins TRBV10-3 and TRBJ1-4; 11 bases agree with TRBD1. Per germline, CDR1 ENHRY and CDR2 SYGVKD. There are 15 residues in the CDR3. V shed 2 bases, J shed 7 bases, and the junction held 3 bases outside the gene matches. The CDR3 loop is CAISEGTGGGEKLFF. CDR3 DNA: TGTGCCATCAGTGAGGGGACAGGGGGGGGTGAAAAACTGTTTTTT.

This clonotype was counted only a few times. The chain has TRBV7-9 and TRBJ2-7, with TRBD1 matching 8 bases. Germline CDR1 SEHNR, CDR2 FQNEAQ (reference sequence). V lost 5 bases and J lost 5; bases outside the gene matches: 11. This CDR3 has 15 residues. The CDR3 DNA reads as TGTGCCAGCAGCCTCTTTATAGGACAGGGCCACGAGCAGTACTTC. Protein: CASSLFIGQGHEQYF.

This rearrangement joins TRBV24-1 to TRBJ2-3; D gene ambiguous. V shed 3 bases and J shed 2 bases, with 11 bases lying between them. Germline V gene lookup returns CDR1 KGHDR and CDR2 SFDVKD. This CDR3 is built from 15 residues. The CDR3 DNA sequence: TGTGCCACCAGTGATCTCAGGAGTGACACAGATACGCAGTATTTT. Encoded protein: CATSDLRSDTDTQYF.

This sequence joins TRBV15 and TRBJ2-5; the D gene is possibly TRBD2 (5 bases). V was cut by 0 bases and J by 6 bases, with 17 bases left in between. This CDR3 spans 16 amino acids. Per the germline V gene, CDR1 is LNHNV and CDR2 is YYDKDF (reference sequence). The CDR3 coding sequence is TGTGCCACCAGCAGAGATCGGGGTAATCAGGATAAGACCCAGTACTTC. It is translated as CATSRDRGNQDKTQYF.

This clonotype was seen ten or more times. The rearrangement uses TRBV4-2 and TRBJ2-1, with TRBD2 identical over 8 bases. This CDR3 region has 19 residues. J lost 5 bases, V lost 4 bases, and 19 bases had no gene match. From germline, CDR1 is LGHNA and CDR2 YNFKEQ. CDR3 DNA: TGTGCCAGCAGCCCCCCCCTAGGGAGCGGGAGTCGGGGAGACAATGAGCAGTTCTTC. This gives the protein CASSPPLGSGSRGDNEQFF.

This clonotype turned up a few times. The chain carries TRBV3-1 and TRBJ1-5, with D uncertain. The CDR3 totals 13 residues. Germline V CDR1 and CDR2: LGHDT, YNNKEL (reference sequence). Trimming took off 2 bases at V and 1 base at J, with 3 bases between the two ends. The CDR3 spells CASSQWSNQPQHF. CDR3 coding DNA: TGTGCCAGCAGCCAATGGAGCAATCAGCCCCAGCATTTT. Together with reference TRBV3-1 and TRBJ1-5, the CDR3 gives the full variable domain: DTAVSQTPKYLVTQMGNDKSIKCEQNLGHDTMYWYKQDSKKFLKIMFSYNNKELIINETVPNRFSPKSPDKAHLNLHINSLELGDSAVYFCASSQWSNQPQHFGDGTRLSIL.

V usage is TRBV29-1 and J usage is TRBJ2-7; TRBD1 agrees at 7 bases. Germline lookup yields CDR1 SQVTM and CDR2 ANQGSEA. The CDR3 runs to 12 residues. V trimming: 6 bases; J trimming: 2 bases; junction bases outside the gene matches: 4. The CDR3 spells CSVATGTYEQYF. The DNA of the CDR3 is TGCAGCGTAGCGACAGGGACCTACGAGCAGTACTTC.

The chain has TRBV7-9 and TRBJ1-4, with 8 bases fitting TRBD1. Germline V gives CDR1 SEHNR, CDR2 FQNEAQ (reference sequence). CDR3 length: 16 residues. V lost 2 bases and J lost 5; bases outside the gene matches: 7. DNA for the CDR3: TGTGCCAGCAGCTTAATTACAGGGGGAAGGAATGAAAAACTGTTTTTT. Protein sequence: CASSLITGGRNEKLFF.

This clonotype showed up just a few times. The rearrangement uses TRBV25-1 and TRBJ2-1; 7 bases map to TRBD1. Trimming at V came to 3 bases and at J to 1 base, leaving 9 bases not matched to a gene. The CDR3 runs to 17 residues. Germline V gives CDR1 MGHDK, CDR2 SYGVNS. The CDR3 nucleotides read TGTGCCAGCAGTGATCCGGGACAGAGCATTTCCTACAATGAGCAGTTCTTC. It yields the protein CASSDPGQSISYNEQFF.

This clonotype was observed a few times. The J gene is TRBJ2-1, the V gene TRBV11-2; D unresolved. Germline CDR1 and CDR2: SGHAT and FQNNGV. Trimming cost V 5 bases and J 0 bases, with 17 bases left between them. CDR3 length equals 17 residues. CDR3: CASSHVTRTHSYNEQFF. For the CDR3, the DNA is TGTGCCAGCAGCCATGTCACCAGGACCCACTCCTACAATGAGCAGTTCTTC.

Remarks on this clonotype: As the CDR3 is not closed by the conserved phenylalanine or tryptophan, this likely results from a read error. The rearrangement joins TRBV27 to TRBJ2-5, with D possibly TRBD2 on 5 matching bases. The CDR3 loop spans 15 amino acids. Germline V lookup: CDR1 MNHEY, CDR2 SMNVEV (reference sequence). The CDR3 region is CASRASSGRVETQYS. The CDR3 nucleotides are TGTGCATCGCGTGCCTCGAGCGGTCGAGTGGAGACCCAGTACTCC.

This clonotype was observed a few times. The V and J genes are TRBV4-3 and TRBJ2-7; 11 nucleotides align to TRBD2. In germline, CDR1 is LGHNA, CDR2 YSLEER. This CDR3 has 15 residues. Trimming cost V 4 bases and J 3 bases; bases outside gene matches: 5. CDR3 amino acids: CASSPGLAELYEQYF. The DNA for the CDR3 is TGCGCCAGCAGCCCGGGACTAGCGGAGCTCTACGAGCAGTACTTC.

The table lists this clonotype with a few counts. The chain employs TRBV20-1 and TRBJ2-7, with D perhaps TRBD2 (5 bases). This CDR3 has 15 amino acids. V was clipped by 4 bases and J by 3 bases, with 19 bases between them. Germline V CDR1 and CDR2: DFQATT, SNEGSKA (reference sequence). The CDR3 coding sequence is TGCAGTGCTACACTAGTTCCCTCTGGCTTCTACGAGCAGTACTTC. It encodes CSATLVPSGFYEQYF.

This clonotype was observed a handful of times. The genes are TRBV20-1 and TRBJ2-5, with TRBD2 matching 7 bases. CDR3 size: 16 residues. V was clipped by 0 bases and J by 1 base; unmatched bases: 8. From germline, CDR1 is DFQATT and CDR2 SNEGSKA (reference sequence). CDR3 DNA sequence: TGCAGTGCTAGAGAGCGGGTGGCGGGAGTCCAAGAGACCCAGTACTTC. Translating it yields CSARERVAGVQETQYF.

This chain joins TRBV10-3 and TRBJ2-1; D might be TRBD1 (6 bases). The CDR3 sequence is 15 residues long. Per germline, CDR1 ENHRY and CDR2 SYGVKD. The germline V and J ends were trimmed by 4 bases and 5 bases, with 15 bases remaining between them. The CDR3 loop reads CAISAVQGRDNEQFF. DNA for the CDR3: TGTGCCATCAGTGCGGTACAGGGTAGAGACAATGAGCAGTTCTTC.

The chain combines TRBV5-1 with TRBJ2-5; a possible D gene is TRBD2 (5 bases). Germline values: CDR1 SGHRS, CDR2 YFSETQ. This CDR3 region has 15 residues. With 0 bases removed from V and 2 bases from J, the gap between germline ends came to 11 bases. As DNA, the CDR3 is TGCGCCAGCAGCTTGGGACTAACGACACAAGAGACCCAGTACTTC. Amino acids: CASSLGLTTQETQYF.

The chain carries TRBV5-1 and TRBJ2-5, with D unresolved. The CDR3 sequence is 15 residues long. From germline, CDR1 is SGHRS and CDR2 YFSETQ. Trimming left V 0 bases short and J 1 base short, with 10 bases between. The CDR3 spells CASSLAWAGQETQYF. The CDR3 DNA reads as TGCGCCAGCAGCTTGGCCTGGGCAGGCCAAGAGACCCAGTACTTC. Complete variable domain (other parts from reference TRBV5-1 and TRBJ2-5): KAGVTQTPRYLIKTRGQQVTLSCSPISGHRSVSWYQQTPGQGLQFLFEYFSETQRNKGNFPGRFSGRQFSNSRSEMNVSTLELGDSALYLCASSLAWAGQETQYFGPGTRLLVL.

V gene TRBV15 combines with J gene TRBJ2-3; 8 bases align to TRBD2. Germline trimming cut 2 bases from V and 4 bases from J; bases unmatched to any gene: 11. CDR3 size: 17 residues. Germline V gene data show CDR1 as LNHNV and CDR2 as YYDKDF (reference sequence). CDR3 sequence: CATSRQAGTRLADTQYF. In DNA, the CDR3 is TGTGCCACCAGCAGACAAGCCGGGACTAGGCTGGCAGATACGCAGTATTTT.

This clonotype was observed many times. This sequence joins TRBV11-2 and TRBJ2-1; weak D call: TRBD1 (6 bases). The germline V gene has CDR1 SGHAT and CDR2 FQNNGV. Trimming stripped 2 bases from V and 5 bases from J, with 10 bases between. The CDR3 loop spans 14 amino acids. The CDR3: CASSLWAGDNEQFF. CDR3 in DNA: TGTGCCAGCAGCTTATGGGCAGGGGACAATGAGCAGTTCTTC.

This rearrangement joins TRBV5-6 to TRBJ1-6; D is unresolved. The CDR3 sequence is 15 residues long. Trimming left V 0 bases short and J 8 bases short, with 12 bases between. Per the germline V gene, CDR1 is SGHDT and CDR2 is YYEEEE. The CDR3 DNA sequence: TGTGCCAGCAGCTTGGAAGCAGCTTCTTATTCACCCCTCCACTTT. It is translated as CASSLEAASYSPLHF.

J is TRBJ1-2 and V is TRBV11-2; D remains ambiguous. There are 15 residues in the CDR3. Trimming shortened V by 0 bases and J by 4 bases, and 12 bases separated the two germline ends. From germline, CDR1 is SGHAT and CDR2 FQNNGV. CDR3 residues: CASSLDTGRGYGYTF. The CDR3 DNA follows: TGTGCCAGCAGCTTAGATACCGGCCGGGGCTATGGCTACACCTTC.

The CDR3 nucleotides read TGCAGCGTTGACTCAAGGACAGCTAACTATGGCTACACCTTC. Its protein product is CSVDSRTANYGYTF. The V gene is TRBV29-1, the J gene TRBJ1-2; a possible D gene is TRBD1 (6 bases). This CDR3 is built from 14 residues. The ends were cut back, 3 bases at V and 0 bases at J, with 11 bases in the middle. From germline, CDR1 is SQVTM and CDR2 ANQGSEA.